This T cell receptor (beta chain) was sequenced for a study of cytomegalovirus exposure and HLA in healthy donors. Study-wide findings and caveats: Per a later analysis, HLA-associated TCR beta chains showed more clonal expansion than other, equally common TCR beta chains.

The CDR3 consists of 17 residues. CDR1 is SGHVS, CDR2 FNYEAQ, per germline. With V trimmed by 2 bases and J by 0 bases, 6 bases remained unmatched. PCR primers comprised 60 Vbeta and 13 Jbeta primers. Sequencing was performed with immunoSEQ multiplex PCR; in TCRdb, only in-frame clones are kept and a portion is missing. The table lists fewer than 85,000 clones, around 76% of them singletons, with about an eighth in the top ten. This clone was seen once. Its antigen is still unknown. Though nominally healthy at sampling, donors likely had unrecorded immune exposures. The sample was PBMCs. The gene calls are TRBV7-6 and TRBJ2-2, with 7 bases matching TRBD2. The clonotype originates from a male donor in good health and CMV-seropositive. This chain's CDR3 is CASSLRSLAPNTGELFF. Here the CDR3 DNA reads TGTGCCAGCAGCTTACGGTCACTAGCGCCGAACACCGGGGAGCTGTTTTTT. Looking up the rest from reference TRBV7-6 and TRBJ2-2 gives the full variable domain: GAGVSQSPRYKVTKRGQDVALRCDPISGHVSLYWYRQALGQGPEFLTYFNYEAQQDKSGLPNDRFSAERPEGSISTLTIQRTEQRDSAMYRCASSLRSLAPNTGELFFGEGSRLTVL.